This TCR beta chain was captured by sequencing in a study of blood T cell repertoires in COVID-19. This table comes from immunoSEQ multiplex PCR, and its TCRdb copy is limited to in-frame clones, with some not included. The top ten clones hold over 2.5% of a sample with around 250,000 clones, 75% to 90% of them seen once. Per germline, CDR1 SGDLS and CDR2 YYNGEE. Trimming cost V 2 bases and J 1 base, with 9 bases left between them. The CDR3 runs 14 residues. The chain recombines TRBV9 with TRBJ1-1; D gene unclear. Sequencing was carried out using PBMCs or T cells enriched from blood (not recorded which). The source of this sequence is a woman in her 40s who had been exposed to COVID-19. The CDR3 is CASSVPSSNTEAFF. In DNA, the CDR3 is TGTGCCAGCAGCGTCCCTAGTTCGAACACTGAAGCTTTCTTT.